These 8 T cell receptor beta chains were all obtained from the same sample, sequenced in a study of cytomegalovirus exposure and HLA in healthy donors (dated by TCRdb to the late 2010s). Library creation used the immunoSEQ multiplex PCR assay. The immuneACCESS repertoire file appears here via TCRdb, limited to in-frame rearrangements. These files lack a portion of the clones; in checked studies, under half of the deficit traces to unresolved V genes, and the cause of the others is not known. For this sample there are 200,000 to 250,000 clones; over 80% appear just once. The ten largest clones take up roughly an eighth of the sample. The sequencing input was PBMCs. These receptor sequences come from a woman aged 25 to 39 in good health and CMV-seropositive.

The chain employs TRBV7-2 and TRBJ1-3; D ambiguous. Trimming removed 2 bases from V and 4 bases from J, with 9 bases in between. Germline CDR1 is SGHTA and CDR2 is FQGNSA. This CDR3 is 14 amino acids long. This CDR3 reads CASSLWLLGNTIYF. For the CDR3, the DNA is TGTGCCAGCAGCTTATGGTTGTTAGGAAACACCATATATTTT.

The chain recombines TRBV15 with TRBJ2-1; a weak D match, TRBD1 (6 bases). This CDR3 comprises 15 residues. CDR1 is LNHNV, CDR2 YYDKDF, per germline (reference sequence). V shed 0 bases and J shed 8 bases, with 14 bases lying between them. Here the CDR3 DNA reads TGTGCCACCAGCAGAGATCGTACTAGACAGGATGAGCAGTTCTTC. Its translation is CATSRDRTRQDEQFF.

This clone was seen only once. The CDR3 bases are TGCGCCAGCAGCCACCCGCTCACAGATACGCAGTATTTT. Translated, it gives CASSHPLTDTQYF. This chain joins TRBV4-1 and TRBJ2-3; the D is unclear. The CDR3 has 13 amino acids. With 3 bases removed from V and 2 bases from J, the gap between germline ends came to 6 bases. CDR1 is MGHRA and CDR2 is YSYEKL in the germline V gene.

V is TRBV7-9 and J is TRBJ1-1; TRBD1 matches at 8 bases. Germline loops: CDR1 SEHNR, CDR2 FQNEAQ (reference sequence). CDR3 length: 16 amino acids. V shed 5 bases and J 5 bases; nucleotides not matched to a gene: 13. CDR3: CASSPAGGRFGTEAFF. CDR3 bases: TGTGCCAGCAGCCCAGCAGGGGGCAGGTTTGGGACTGAAGCTTTCTTT.

The V and J genes are TRBV30 and TRBJ2-5; D unclear. The CDR3 loop spans 11 amino acids. Between the trimmed V and J ends, which lost 2 bases and 5 bases, there was a span of 6 bases. Germline CDR1 GTSNPN, CDR2 SVGIG (reference sequence). DNA for the CDR3: TGTGCCTGGAGTAGGACGGAGACCCAGTACTTC. Translation gives CAWSRTETQYF.

The chain recombines TRBV7-9 with TRBJ2-2; D is ambiguous. Germline CDR1 and CDR2: SEHNR and FQNEAQ (reference sequence). This CDR3 has 13 amino acids. V was shortened by 1 base and J by 3 bases, with 3 bases between the two germline ends. CDR3 region: CASSLVYTGELFF. CDR3 coding DNA: TGTGCCAGCAGCTTAGTTTACACCGGGGAGCTGTTTTTT.

The chain has TRBV5-4 and TRBJ2-7; 12 nucleotides align to TRBD2. Trimming cost V 4 bases and J 2 bases; bases outside gene matches: 7. This CDR3 contains 16 residues. The V gene's germline CDR1 is SGHNT and CDR2 YYREEE (reference sequence). As DNA, the CDR3 is TGTGCCAGCAGCCCTACTAGCGGGAGGACCACCTACGAGCAGTACTTC. Its translation is CASSPTSGRTTYEQYF.

The chain uses TRBV10-2 and TRBJ1-5; D gene uncertain. There are 17 residues in the CDR3. The germline V gene has CDR1 WSHSY and CDR2 SAAADI. Trimming took 0 bases from V and 5 from J, leaving 17 bases between them. CDR3 sequence: CASSESVLVSGDQPQHF. CDR3 DNA: TGCGCCAGCAGTGAGTCGGTTTTAGTATCCGGCGATCAGCCCCAGCATTTT.